This T cell receptor beta chain was documented in a study of CD8 T cells in ankylosing spondylitis. Preparation of TCR beta libraries was done by quantitative 5'-RACE with molecular barcodes. One entry per CDR3 protein results from TCRdb running MiXCR on the 5' RACE reads. In the table there are around 150,000 distinct CDR3 sequences, around 7.9% of which are singletons. This clonotype showed up many times. The antigen is not known. Trimming took off 7 bases at V and 0 bases at J, with 16 bases between the two ends. Germline V gene data show CDR1 as MDHEN and CDR2 as SYDVKM. CDR3 length equals 16 residues. Study-level findings and limits: Seemingly characteristic of ankylosing spondylitis blood was a TCR beta motif consisting of eight highly homologous variants. The authors reported significant enrichment of disease-linked clones in matched ankylosing spondylitis synovial fluid. Both synovial fluid and blood in reactive arthritis had previously been reported to carry some motif variants.

The specimen was blood, either unsorted or a sorted T cell fraction (not recorded which). This chain uses TRBV28 with TRBJ2-1; D may be TRBD1 (6 bases). The TCR sequence derives from a female donor with ankylosing spondylitis or in good health (not recorded which). This CDR3 is CASTSRTASSYNEQFF. The CDR3 DNA reads as TGTGCCAGCACCTCCCGGACAGCGAGCTCCTACAATGAGCAGTTCTTC.